Below are 15 T cell receptor beta chains sequenced from a single sample in a study of sequential checkpoint blockade in melanoma. Sample treatment: randomized to nivolumab then ipilimumab (arm A) or the reverse (arm B). The method was immunoSEQ multiplex PCR; TCRdb's version includes in-frame clones alone and lacks a portion of them. The sample records 20,000 to 25,000 clones, roughly four fifths being singletons. This specimen consisted of CD8+ T cells sorted from blood (inferred from file names), obtained from a patient given nivolumab and ipilimumab in sequence. The receptors derive from a human donor with melanoma.

The chain uses TRBV7-2 and TRBJ1-5; 7 bases align to TRBD1. The CDR3 loop spans 15 amino acids. CDR1 SGHTA and CDR2 FQGNSA come from the germline V gene. V dropped 6 bases and J dropped 3; count of bases not matched to a gene: 8. CDR3 amino acids: CASSLTGDLNQPQHF. The CDR3 DNA is TGTGCCAGCAGTCTTACAGGGGACCTCAATCAGCCCCAGCATTTT.

Written as DNA, the CDR3 is TGCGCCAGCAGCCAAGATGAGCTCGTACGCAATGAGCAGTTCTTC. Residues: CASSQDELVRNEQFF. The rearrangement joins TRBV4-3 to TRBJ2-1, with D hard to call. This CDR3 contains 15 residues. Between the trimmed V and J ends, which lost 0 bases and 6 bases, there was a span of 12 bases. The germline gives CDR1 LGHNA, CDR2 YSLEER.

CDR3 nucleotides: TGTGCCAGCAGCGTAGGGGGACTGGAGTACAATGAGCAGTTCTTC. This sequence encodes CASSVGGLEYNEQFF. The chain carries TRBV9 and TRBJ2-1; TRBD2 is a possible D gene (6 bases). This CDR3 has 15 amino acids. Trimming left V 0 bases short and J 4 bases short, with 11 bases between. Germline V gives CDR1 SGDLS, CDR2 YYNGEE.

This sequence joins TRBV7-8 and TRBJ2-1; 13 nucleotides line up with TRBD2. The CDR3 has 16 amino acids. Germline CDR1 and CDR2: SGHVS and FQNEAQ. After removal of 5 bases from V and 9 bases from J, the junction contained 10 bases not matched to a gene. CDR3 sequence reads: CASSQLLAGGPIEQFF. In nucleotides, the CDR3 is TGTGCCAGCAGCCAACTACTAGCGGGAGGGCCTATTGAGCAGTTCTTC.

J is TRBJ2-5 and V is TRBV5-4; 7 positions match TRBD1. The tail of the sequence fits TRBJ2-7 better, so the J call may be wrong. Germline V lookup: CDR1 SGHNT, CDR2 YYREEE (reference sequence). The CDR3 is 14 residues long. In DNA, the CDR3 is TGTGCCAGCAGCTCAGGGGGAAGCTCCTACGAGCAGTACTTC. Protein sequence: CASSSGGSSYEQYF.

The V call is TRBV28, the J call TRBJ2-7, with 7 bases aligning to TRBD1. V lost 4 bases to trimming and J lost 3 bases; unmatched junction nucleotides: 6. This CDR3 contains 14 residues. Per germline, CDR1 MDHEN and CDR2 SYDVKM. CDR3 sequence: CASSSPGTDYEQYF. The CDR3, as DNA: TGTGCCAGCAGTTCCCCTGGGACAGACTACGAGCAGTACTTC.

The chain is built from TRBV29-1 and TRBJ2-3; 10 bases align to TRBD2. From germline, CDR1 is SQVTM and CDR2 ANQGSEA. The CDR3 covers 14 residues. With 4 bases clipped from V and 4 bases from J, the junction kept 5 bases outside the gene matches. CDR3 coding DNA: TGCAGCGTTGGAGCGGGAGGGGTCCCAGATACGCAGTATTTT. It translates to CSVGAGGVPDTQYF.

The gene calls are TRBV18 and TRBJ1-2, with 12 bases lining up with TRBD1. CDR3 size: 14 residues. Looked up from germline, CDR1 is KGHSH and CDR2 is LQKENI. The V segment lost 6 bases and the J segment 8 bases; nucleotides outside the gene matches: 7. The CDR3 nucleotides read TGTGCCAGCTCCCGGGACAGGGGGCAGGAAGGCTACACCTTC. It encodes CASSRDRGQEGYTF.

This chain connects TRBV7-9 to TRBJ2-1, with D tentatively TRBD1 (5 bases). In germline, CDR1 is SEHNR, CDR2 FQNEAQ (reference sequence). The CDR3 has 18 residues. Trimming took 2 bases from V and 7 from J, leaving 24 bases between them. The chain's CDR3 is CASSLSRQSQSVGNEQFF. The CDR3 DNA reads as TGTGCCAGCAGCTTATCGAGACAGTCACAGTCCGTCGGGAATGAGCAGTTCTTC. Based on the CDR3 plus reference TRBV7-9 and TRBJ2-1, the full variable domain is DTGVSQNPRHKITKRGQNVTFRCDPISEHNRLYWYRQTLGQGPEFLTYFQNEAQLEKSRLLSDRFSAERPKGSFSTLEIQRTEQGDSAMYLCASSLSRQSQSVGNEQFFGPGTRLTVL.

The chain couples TRBV9 to TRBJ2-5, with a weak D call TRBD2 (7 bases). The CDR3 totals 15 residues. V lost 5 bases, J lost 2 bases, and 16 bases lay in between. Germline V gene data show CDR1 as SGDLS and CDR2 as YYNGEE. The CDR3 region has the DNA TGTGCCAGCAGTCCCGGGGGGCACCTTCAAGAGACCCAGTACTTC. It is translated as CASSPGGHLQETQYF.

This clone has only a few counts. The chain couples TRBV30 to TRBJ1-2, with 10 bases lining up with TRBD1. V shed 3 bases, J shed 2 bases, and the junction held 9 bases outside the gene matches. The CDR3 extends over 16 amino acids. Germline V gene sequence: CDR1 GTSNPN, CDR2 SVGIG (reference sequence). The CDR3 sequence is CAWRSGTGESNYGYTF. The CDR3 region has the DNA TGTGCCTGGAGATCCGGGACAGGGGAATCCAACTATGGCTACACCTTC.

This clone was found a few times. The chain uses TRBV7-3 and TRBJ2-1, with D perhaps matching TRBD2 (7 bases). CDR3 length: 15 residues. Germline loops: CDR1 SGHTA, CDR2 FQGTGA. Trimming removed 2 bases from V and 5 bases from J, with 13 bases in between. The DNA for the CDR3 is TGTGCCAGCAGCTTAGTCGGGGGGCCAAACAATGAGCAGTTCTTC. Protein product: CASSLVGGPNNEQFF.

The chain couples TRBV18 to TRBJ1-2; tentatively, D is TRBD1 (5 bases). V shed 3 bases and J shed 3 bases, with 8 bases lying between them. This CDR3 is built from 13 residues. Germline V gene lookup returns CDR1 KGHSH and CDR2 LQKENI. The CDR3 nucleotides read TGTGCCAGCTCACCCGCAGGGTACTATGGCTACACCTTC. Translated: CASSPAGYYGYTF.

This chain links TRBV7-3 with TRBJ2-5, with 8 bases fitting TRBD2. Germline values: CDR1 SGHTA, CDR2 FQGTGA. V gave up 5 bases and J gave up 4 bases; unmatched junction bases: 6. The CDR3 consists of 14 residues. CDR3 DNA: TGTGCCAGCAGCCCGGGGGGGAGTGGAGAGACCCAGTACTTC. This gives the protein CASSPGGSGETQYF.

The chain uses TRBV7-2 and TRBJ2-2, with D perhaps matching TRBD2 (5 bases). This CDR3 region has 16 residues. CDR1 is SGHTA and CDR2 is FQGNSA in the germline V gene. V dropped 2 bases and J dropped 7 bases, with 17 bases sitting between them. In nucleotides, the CDR3 is TGTGCCAGCAGCTTAAAACCTCGAAGAGAGGGCGGGGAGCTGTTTTTT. Its protein product is CASSLKPRREGGELFF.